This record covers a single T cell receptor (beta chain). This record belongs to a study of identical twins. TCRdb reprocessed the 5' RACE reads with MiXCR, giving one entry per CDR3 protein. The data contain hundreds of thousands of distinct CDR3 sequences, 15% to 20% of them singletons. This sample was also put to use in a study of T cells expressing NK-cell markers. That work contributes: For a few donors, these clonotypes were likewise the leading ones in the CD3+CD56-NKG2C+ fraction.

Sequenced input: PBMCs. The clonotype was recovered from a woman under 30 in good health.

The CDR3 DNA reads TGTGCCAGCAGTGACAGTTCCGGGGCGTCCTTTCGGACGCAGTATTTT. This codes for CASSDSSGASFRTQYF. The rearrangement joins TRBV6-1 to TRBJ2-3, with D perhaps being TRBD1 or TRBD2 (5 bases each). Germline V gives CDR1 MNHNS, CDR2 SASEGT. This CDR3 spans 16 amino acids. V lost 3 bases to trimming and J lost 9 bases, with 22 bases between them.